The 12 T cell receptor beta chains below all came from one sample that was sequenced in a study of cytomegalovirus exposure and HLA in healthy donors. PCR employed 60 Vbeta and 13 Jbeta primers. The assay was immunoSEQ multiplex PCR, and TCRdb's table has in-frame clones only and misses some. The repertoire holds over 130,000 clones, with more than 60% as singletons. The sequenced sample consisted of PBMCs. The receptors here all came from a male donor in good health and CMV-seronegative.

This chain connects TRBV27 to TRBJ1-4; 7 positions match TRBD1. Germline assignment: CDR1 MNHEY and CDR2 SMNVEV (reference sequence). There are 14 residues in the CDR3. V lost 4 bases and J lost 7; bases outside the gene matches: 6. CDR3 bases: TGTGCCAGCAGTTCAGAAGGGGGCGGTGAAAAACTGTTTTTT. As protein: CASSSEGGGEKLFF. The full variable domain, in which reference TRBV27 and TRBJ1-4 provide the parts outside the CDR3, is EAQVTQNPRYLITVTGKKLTVTCSQNMNHEYMSWYRQDPGLGLRQIYYSMNVEVTDKGDVPEGYKVSRKEKRNFPLILESPSPNQTSLYFCASSSEGGGEKLFFGSGTQLSVL.

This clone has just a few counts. The CDR3 sequence is CARSISPYNEQFF. The CDR3 DNA reads TGTGCCAGAAGTATCTCCCCTTACAATGAGCAGTTCTTC. V and J are TRBV7-5 and TRBJ2-1; TRBD2 is the table's D call, not checked against the DNA. TRBV7-5 is described as a pseudogene. This CDR3 has 13 amino acids.

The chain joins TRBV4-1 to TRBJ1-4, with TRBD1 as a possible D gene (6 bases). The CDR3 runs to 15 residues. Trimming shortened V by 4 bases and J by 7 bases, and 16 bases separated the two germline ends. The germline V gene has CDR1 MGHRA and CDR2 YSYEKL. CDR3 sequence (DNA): TGCGCCAGCAGCCGAGGGGGGGGGCTGGGTGAAAAACTGTTTTTT. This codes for CASSRGGGLGEKLFF.

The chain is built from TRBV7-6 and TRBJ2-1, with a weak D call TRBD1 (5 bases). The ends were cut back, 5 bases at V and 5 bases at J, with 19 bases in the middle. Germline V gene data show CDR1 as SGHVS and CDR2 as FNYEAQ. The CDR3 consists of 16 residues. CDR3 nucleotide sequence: TGTGCCAGCAGCAACGCAGGCCGACAGATCCACAATGAGCAGTTCTTC. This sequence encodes CASSNAGRQIHNEQFF.

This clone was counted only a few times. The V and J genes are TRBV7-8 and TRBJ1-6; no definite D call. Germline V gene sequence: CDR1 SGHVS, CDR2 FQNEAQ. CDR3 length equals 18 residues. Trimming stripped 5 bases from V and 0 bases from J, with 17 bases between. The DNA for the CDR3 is TGTGCCAGCAGCACCCCCACGGTTAAAAGCTCCTATAATTCACCCCTCCACTTT. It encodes CASSTPTVKSSYNSPLHF.

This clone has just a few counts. This CDR3 is CASSLTGANYGYTF. CDR3 nucleotides: TGTGCCAGCAGTTTGACAGGAGCTAACTATGGCTACACCTTC. J is TRBJ1-2 and V is TRBV27, with D perhaps TRBD1 (6 bases). Trimming removed 3 bases from V and 0 bases from J, with 8 bases in between. The CDR3 covers 14 residues. Germline V CDR1 and CDR2: MNHEY, SMNVEV (reference sequence).

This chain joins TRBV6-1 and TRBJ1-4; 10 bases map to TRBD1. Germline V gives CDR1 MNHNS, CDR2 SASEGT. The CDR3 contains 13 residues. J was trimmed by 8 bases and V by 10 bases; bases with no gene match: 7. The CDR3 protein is CATDGTGVEKLFF. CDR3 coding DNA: TGTGCCACCGACGGGACAGGGGTGGAAAAACTGTTTTTT.

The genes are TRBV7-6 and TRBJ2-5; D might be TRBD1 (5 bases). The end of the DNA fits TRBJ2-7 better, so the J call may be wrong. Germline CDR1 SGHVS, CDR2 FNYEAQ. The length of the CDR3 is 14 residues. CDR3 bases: TGTGCCAGCAGCTTAGGCGGACACCCCTACGAGCAGTACTTC. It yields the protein CASSLGGHPYEQYF.

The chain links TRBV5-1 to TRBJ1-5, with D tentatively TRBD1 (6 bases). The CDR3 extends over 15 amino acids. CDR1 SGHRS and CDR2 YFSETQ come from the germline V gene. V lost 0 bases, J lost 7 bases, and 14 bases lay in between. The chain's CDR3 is CASSLDAGETQPQHF. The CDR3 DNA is TGCGCCAGCAGCTTGGACGCAGGGGAGACCCAGCCCCAGCATTTT.

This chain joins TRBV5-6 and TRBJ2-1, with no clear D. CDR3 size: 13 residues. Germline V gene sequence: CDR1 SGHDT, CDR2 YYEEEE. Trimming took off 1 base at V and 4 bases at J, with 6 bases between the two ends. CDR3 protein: CASSLSEYNEQFF. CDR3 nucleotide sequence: TGTGCCAGCAGCTTGTCAGAATACAATGAGCAGTTCTTC.

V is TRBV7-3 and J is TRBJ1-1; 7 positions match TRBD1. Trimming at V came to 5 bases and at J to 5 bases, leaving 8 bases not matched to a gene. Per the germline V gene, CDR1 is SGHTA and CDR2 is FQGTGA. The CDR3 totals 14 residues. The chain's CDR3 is CASSRGGARTEAFF. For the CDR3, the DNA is TGTGCCAGCAGCCGAGGGGGCGCGAGGACTGAAGCTTTCTTT.

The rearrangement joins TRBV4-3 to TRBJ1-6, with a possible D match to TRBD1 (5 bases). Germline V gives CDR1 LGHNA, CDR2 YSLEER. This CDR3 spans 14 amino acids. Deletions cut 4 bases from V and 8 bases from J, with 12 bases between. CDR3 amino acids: CASSPADNDSPLHF. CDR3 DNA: TGCGCCAGCAGCCCTGCGGACAACGATTCACCCCTCCACTTT.